The clone carrying this T cell receptor (beta chain) was observed once. These data come from a study of T cell changes during pregnancy in multiple sclerosis. Germline V lookup: CDR1 SEHNR, CDR2 FQNEAQ (reference sequence). The V gene lost 1 base and the J gene lost 5 bases, with 8 bases spanning the gap. This CDR3 comprises 14 residues. Assay: immunoSEQ multiplex PCR; the TCRdb copy retains only in-frame clones and omits some. The table has more than 80,000 clones, approximately 90% seen once. Sequencing used PBMCs, obtained in the first trimester of pregnancy. The genes are TRBV7-9 and TRBJ1-4, with D uncertain. This TCR came from a female donor in good health, serving as a control in a pregnancy study. Some clones in this sample may be carry-over from other donors' samples. The CDR3 is CASSLDSENEKLFF. The CDR3 DNA reads TGTGCCAGCAGCTTAGACAGTGAAAATGAAAAACTGTTTTTT.